What follows are 18 T cell receptor beta chains derived from one specimen sequenced in a study of cytomegalovirus exposure and HLA in healthy donors listed by TCRdb under 2017. Receptor amplification or capture employed the immunoSEQ multiplex PCR assay. A mixture of 60 forward primers for TCR Vbeta segments and 13 reverse primers for TCR Jbeta segments was used in the multiplex PCR. In TCRdb, the immuneACCESS table is reduced to in-frame sequences with V and J assigned. These tables do not hold every clone; where another copy was compared, an unresolved V gene accounts for under half, and the others remain unexplained. This sample has some 250,000 clones in its table, and about 80% of those were observed once. The ten largest clones take up roughly 5% of the sample. The sequenced sample consisted of PBMCs. These TCRs come from a woman aged 40 to 50 in good health and CMV-seropositive.

The chain is built from TRBV18 and TRBJ1-4, with unresolved D. Germline CDR1 and CDR2: KGHSH and LQKENI. The CDR3 extends over 13 amino acids. Trimming cost V 6 bases and J 5 bases, with 10 bases left between them. The CDR3 spells CASSLGGNEKLFF. The CDR3 DNA sequence: TGTGCCAGCTCGCTCGGCGGGAATGAAAAACTGTTTTTT.

The rearrangement joins TRBV7-8 to TRBJ1-6, with 7 bases matching TRBD1. Germline V gene data show CDR1 as SGHVS and CDR2 as FQNEAQ. The V segment lost 5 bases and the J segment 9 bases; nucleotides outside the gene matches: 7. The CDR3 is 14 amino acids. The CDR3 sequence is CASSLGTATSPLHF. The CDR3 region has the DNA TGTGCCAGCAGCCTCGGGACAGCCACTTCACCCCTCCACTTT.

This chain joins TRBV7-9 and TRBJ2-7, with 13 bases identical to TRBD2. The CDR3 covers 15 residues. The J segment lost 6 bases and the V segment lost 6 bases, leaving 8 bases of the junction unmatched. Germline values: CDR1 SEHNR, CDR2 FQNEAQ (reference sequence). The CDR3 nucleotides read TGTGCCAGCAGTCCACCGGGACTAGCGGGGAGCGAGCAGTACTTC. Its translation: CASSPPGLAGSEQYF.

The V gene is TRBV19, the J gene TRBJ2-7; D is perhaps TRBD1 (6 bases). The V end was cut by 4 bases, the J end by 3 bases, with 10 bases between. From germline, CDR1 is LNHDA and CDR2 SQIVND (reference sequence). This CDR3 region has 13 residues. The CDR3 DNA reads as TGTGCCAGTAGTACTCAACAGGGCTACGAGCAGTACTTC. Amino acid sequence: CASSTQQGYEQYF.

The rearrangement uses TRBV11-3 and TRBJ2-2; 9 bases are shared with TRBD1. The CDR3 has 16 amino acids. CDR1 and CDR2 from the germline V gene are SGHNT and YENEEA. J lost 6 bases, V lost 4 bases, and 9 bases had no gene match. CDR3 sequence (DNA): TGTGCCAGCAGCTCCCCTATGAGACAGGGGGCCGGGGAGCTGTTTTTT. Translation: CASSSPMRQGAGELFF.

The table lists this clone with a few counts. V and J are TRBV18 and TRBJ2-7; D uncertain. Deletions cut 2 bases from V and 1 base from J, with 9 bases between. The CDR3 has 14 amino acids. CDR1 and CDR2 from the germline V gene are KGHSH and LQKENI. The CDR3 here is CASSPDIRSYEQYF. The CDR3 DNA follows: TGTGCCAGCTCACCAGATATCAGGTCCTACGAGCAGTACTTC.

The V and J genes are TRBV7-2 and TRBJ1-1; no reliable D call. The length of the CDR3 is 15 residues. Trimming took off 3 bases at V and 6 bases at J, with 17 bases between the two ends. CDR1 and CDR2 (germline): SGHTA, FQGNSA. CDR3 in DNA: TGTGCCAGCAGCTTGCGGGTAACAATTCGCTCTGAAGCTTTCTTT. As protein: CASSLRVTIRSEAFF. The whole variable domain, remainder taken from reference TRBV7-2 and TRBJ1-1, is GAGVSQSPSNKVTEKGKDVELRCDPISGHTALYWYRQSLGQGLEFLIYFQGNSAPDKSGLPSDRFSAERTGGSVSTLTIQRTQQEDSAVYLCASSLRVTIRSEAFFGQGTRLTVV.

J is TRBJ1-2 and V is TRBV5-1; D is unresolved. This CDR3 is 14 amino acids long. Between the trimmed V and J ends, which lost 1 base and 7 bases, there was a span of 14 bases. Germline V gene sequence: CDR1 SGHRS, CDR2 YFSETQ. CDR3 DNA sequence: TGCGCCAGCAGCTTGTCACCAACAGCAGGTGGCTACACCTTC. Translated: CASSLSPTAGGYTF.

This rearrangement joins TRBV19 to TRBJ2-1; 13 nucleotides align to TRBD2. This CDR3 has 15 amino acids. Unmatched junction bases numbered 6, after V lost 7 bases and J lost 6 bases. Germline lookup yields CDR1 LNHDA and CDR2 SQIVND (reference sequence). In DNA, the CDR3 is TGTGCCAGTACCCGGACTAGCGGGAGTACCAATGAGCAGTTCTTC. Its translation is CASTRTSGSTNEQFF.

The chain carries TRBV7-9 and TRBJ1-4, with no clear D. The V gene's germline CDR1 is SEHNR and CDR2 FQNEAQ (reference sequence). The V end was cut by 4 bases, the J end by 7 bases, with 13 bases between. This CDR3 region has 14 residues. The CDR3 here is CASSSTLSVEKLFF. CDR3 nucleotide sequence: TGTGCCAGCAGCTCGACACTCTCGGTTGAAAAACTGTTTTTT. Filled out from reference TRBV7-9 and TRBJ1-4, the complete variable domain reads DTGVSQNPRHKITKRGQNVTFRCDPISEHNRLYWYRQTLGQGPEFLTYFQNEAQLEKSRLLSDRFSAERPKGSFSTLEIQRTEQGDSAMYLCASSSTLSVEKLFFGSGTQLSVL.

As for this clone: This specimen includes other DNA sequences encoding the same CDR3. This sequence joins TRBV11-2 and TRBJ2-7, with a tentative D call TRBD2 (6 bases). Germline V gene sequence: CDR1 SGHAT, CDR2 FQNNGV. Trimming took 3 bases from V and 2 from J, leaving 8 bases between them. The CDR3 totals 13 residues. The CDR3 protein is CASSFAGTYEQYF. In DNA, the CDR3 is TGTGCCAGCAGCTTCGCGGGAACCTACGAGCAGTACTTC. The whole variable domain, filled in from reference TRBV11-2 and TRBJ2-7, reads EAGVAQSPRYKIIEKRQSVAFWCNPISGHATLYWYQQILGQGPKLLIQFQNNGVVDDSQLPKDRFSAERLKGVDSTLKIQPAKLEDSAVYLCASSFAGTYEQYFGPGTRLTVT.

This clone was counted once. The chain's CDR3 is CATGTGGTQYF. The CDR3 DNA follows: TGTGCCACCGGGACAGGGGGGACCCAGTACTTC. The chain uses TRBV2 and TRBJ2-5; TRBD1 matches at 11 bases. The germline CDR1 and CDR2 sequences are SNHLY and FYNNEI. The length of the CDR3 is 11 residues. The trim removed 10 bases at V and 7 bases at J, leaving 2 bases unmatched.

The chain joins TRBV11-2 to TRBJ1-2; tentatively, D is TRBD1 (6 bases). Germline CDR1 is SGHAT and CDR2 is FQNNGV. The V gene lost 2 bases and the J gene lost 7 bases, with 11 bases spanning the gap. The CDR3 consists of 13 residues. The CDR3 nucleotides read TGTGCCAGCAGCTTACAGGGCAGGGGTGGCTACACCTTC. It is translated as CASSLQGRGGYTF.

The chain is built from TRBV7-2 and TRBJ1-6, with D possibly matching TRBD1 (5 bases). The germline V gene encodes CDR1 SGHTA and CDR2 FQGNSA. CDR3 size: 15 residues. Between the trimmed V and J ends, which lost 5 bases and 5 bases, there was a span of 13 bases. The CDR3 reads CASSPSGGNNSPLHF. The CDR3 region has the DNA TGTGCCAGCAGCCCAAGCGGGGGTAATAATTCACCCCTCCACTTT.

This chain links TRBV7-6 with TRBJ2-1; 16 nucleotides agree with TRBD2. Per the germline V gene, CDR1 is SGHVS and CDR2 is FNYEAQ. There are 17 residues in the CDR3. After removal of 3 bases from V and 7 bases from J, the junction contained 6 bases not matched to a gene. This CDR3 is CASSFGTSGGAANEQFF. CDR3 in DNA: TGTGCCAGCAGCTTCGGGACTAGCGGGGGGGCGGCTAATGAGCAGTTCTTC.

The J gene is TRBJ2-7, the V gene TRBV7-8, with D possibly being TRBD2 (5 bases). CDR1 SGHVS and CDR2 FQNEAQ come from the germline V gene. This CDR3 spans 14 amino acids. Deletions cut 5 bases from V and 2 bases from J, with 13 bases between. The DNA of the CDR3 is TGTGCCAGCAGCCCCCTGAGGGAGACCTACGAGCAGTACTTC. It translates to CASSPLRETYEQYF.

The CDR3 sequence is CASSLNGPSAETQYF. The DNA for the CDR3 is TGTGCCAGCAGCTTAAATGGCCCCTCTGCAGAGACCCAGTACTTC. This chain joins TRBV7-3 and TRBJ2-5; the D is unclear. Trimming took 1 base from V and 4 from J, leaving 13 bases between them. From germline, CDR1 is SGHTA and CDR2 FQGTGA. The CDR3 runs to 15 residues.

V is TRBV6-5 and J is TRBJ1-5, with D possibly matching TRBD1 (6 bases). The CDR3 sequence is 14 residues long. The V gene's germline CDR1 is MNHEY and CDR2 SVGAGI. The V gene lost 0 bases and the J gene lost 6 bases, with 9 bases spanning the gap. CDR3: CASSYSGGPQPQHF. The CDR3 DNA reads TGTGCCAGCAGTTACTCGGGGGGGCCTCAGCCCCAGCATTTT.